The 11 T cell receptor beta chains below come from one sample, sequenced in a study of OX40 agonist ivuxolimab in advanced cancers. TCRdb's table, derived via immunoSEQ multiplex PCR, lists solely in-frame clones and lacks some. Of about 44,000 clones listed, over 70% were seen once; the top ten hold more than 9%. The specimen comprised CD4+ or CD8+ T cells sorted from blood, sampled in a trial of the OX40 agonist ivuxolimab. Receptor source: an adult with an advanced solid tumor such as melanoma, head and neck, liver or kidney cancer.

V is TRBV19 and J is TRBJ2-1, with D maybe TRBD2 (5 bases). Germline V gene sequence: CDR1 LNHDA, CDR2 SQIVND (reference sequence). The CDR3 sequence is 13 residues long. Between the trimmed V and J ends, which lost 7 bases and 8 bases, there was a span of 15 bases. The CDR3 DNA reads as TGTGCCAGTATGAGGCGGACCGGGGATGAGCAGTTCTTC. Amino acids: CASMRRTGDEQFF. Together with reference TRBV19 and TRBJ2-1, the CDR3 gives the full variable domain: DGGITQSPKYLFRKEGQNVTLSCEQNLNHDAMYWYRQDPGQGLRLIYYSQIVNDFQKGDIAEGYSVSREKKESFPLTVTSAQKNPTAFYLCASMRRTGDEQFFGPGTRLTVL.

The chain is built from TRBV2 and TRBJ2-3; the D is unclear. The CDR3 loop spans 15 amino acids. Germline CDR1 and CDR2: SNHLY and FYNNEI. V was trimmed by 3 bases and J by 3 bases, leaving 13 bases between them. In nucleotides, the CDR3 is TGTGCCAGCAGTGAGGGCCCCGTGGGGACAGATACGCAGTATTTT. Translating it yields CASSEGPVGTDTQYF.

CDR3 loop: CAIQQGISYNEQFF. The CDR3 DNA is TGTGCCATACAACAGGGGATTTCTTACAATGAGCAGTTCTTC. The J gene is TRBJ2-1, the V gene TRBV10-3; TRBD1 matches 7 bases. The CDR3 has 14 residues. Losses at the gene ends were 9 bases for V and 4 bases for J; bases not matched to a gene: 9. The germline gives CDR1 ENHRY, CDR2 SYGVKD.

Regarding this clone: Compared with germline, one end of the junction differs, possibly owing to a read error. The chain employs TRBV10-3 and TRBJ1-5, with a weak D call TRBD1 (5 bases). Germline V gene lookup returns CDR1 ENHRY and CDR2 SYGVKD. This CDR3 contains 15 residues. The CDR3 here is CASSFSGGSNQPQHF. The CDR3 nucleotides read TGTGCCAGCAGTTTTTCGGGGGGGAGCAATCAGCCCCAGCATTTT.

This clone was counted once. The V and J genes are TRBV28 and TRBJ2-6; 7 bases map to TRBD1. The CDR3 sequence is 15 residues long. Germline-derived CDR1 and CDR2 are MDHEN and SYDVKM. With V trimmed by 6 bases and J by 4 bases, 6 bases remained unmatched. CDR3 amino acids: CASRPQGEGANVLTF. The CDR3 nucleotides are TGTGCCAGCAGACCCCAGGGGGAGGGGGCCAACGTCCTGACTTTC. The full variable domain, rest sourced from reference TRBV28 and TRBJ2-6, is DVKVTQSSRYLVKRTGEKVFLECVQDMDHENMFWYRQDPGLGLRLIYFSYDVKMKEKGDIPEGYSVSREKKERFSLILESASTNQTSMYLCASRPQGEGANVLTFGAGSRLTVL.

This clone turned up a few times. Germline is not matched at one junction end, which may reflect a read error. The chain is built from TRBV28 and TRBJ1-5, with D perhaps TRBD1 (5 bases). CDR3 size: 13 residues. Per germline, CDR1 MDHEN and CDR2 SYDVKM. The CDR3 region is CASTWGSNQPQHF. In nucleotides, the CDR3 is TGTGCCAGCACCTGGGGCAGCAACCAGCCCCAGCATTTT.

The CDR3 region has the DNA TGTGCCAGTCGTAAGGAAAGACAGGGCCATCAGCCCCAGCATTTT. Encoded protein: CASRKERQGHQPQHF. The rearrangement uses TRBV19 and TRBJ1-5; 7 nucleotides align to TRBD1. This CDR3 is built from 15 residues. Germline loops: CDR1 LNHDA, CDR2 SQIVND (reference sequence). V was clipped by 8 bases and J by 5 bases; unmatched bases: 12.

The chain couples TRBV5-1 to TRBJ2-3, with D possibly matching TRBD2 (7 bases). Germline lookup yields CDR1 SGHRS and CDR2 YFSETQ. The V end lost 2 bases, the J end lost 4 bases, and 14 bases lay between the germline ends. The CDR3 is 15 amino acids. This chain's CDR3 is CASSFSGTPADTQYF. In DNA form, the CDR3 reads TGCGCCAGCAGCTTCAGCGGGACACCTGCAGATACGCAGTATTTT.

This chain connects TRBV5-1 to TRBJ1-3; D possibly corresponds to TRBD1 (5 bases). Per germline, CDR1 SGHRS and CDR2 YFSETQ. V was trimmed by 0 bases and J by 0 bases, leaving 10 bases between them. The CDR3 length is 16 residues. The CDR3 region is CASSLGGTDSGNTIYF. DNA of the CDR3: TGCGCCAGCAGCTTGGGGGGGACGGACTCTGGAAACACCATATATTTT. The full variable domain, in which reference TRBV5-1 and TRBJ1-3 provide the parts outside the CDR3, is KAGVTQTPRYLIKTRGQQVTLSCSPISGHRSVSWYQQTPGQGLQFLFEYFSETQRNKGNFPGRFSGRQFSNSRSEMNVSTLELGDSALYLCASSLGGTDSGNTIYFGEGSWLTVV.

The V call is TRBV6-6, the J call TRBJ2-1, with 8 bases identical to TRBD1. Trimming took 6 bases from V and 3 from J; bases not matched to a gene: 7. Germline V gene sequence: CDR1 MNHNY, CDR2 SVGAGI (reference sequence). This CDR3 contains 15 residues. The CDR3 region is CASSPADRGYNEQFF. Here the CDR3 DNA reads TGTGCCAGCAGCCCCGCAGACAGGGGCTACAATGAGCAGTTCTTC.

This clone came up a few times. The chain has TRBV14 and TRBJ2-2, with D unresolved. From germline, CDR1 is SGHDN and CDR2 FVKESK. Between the trimmed V and J ends, which lost 1 base and 6 bases, there was a span of 6 bases. The CDR3 loop spans 13 amino acids. CDR3 sequence reads: CASSQGYAGELFF. Here the CDR3 DNA reads TGTGCCAGCAGCCAAGGGTATGCCGGGGAGCTGTTTTTT. The variable domain in full, with the rest retrieved from reference TRBV14 and TRBJ2-2, is EAGVTQFPSHSVIEKGQTVTLRCDPISGHDNLYWYRRVMGKEIKFLLHFVKESKQDESGMPNNRFLAERTGGTYSTLKVQPAELEDSGVYFCASSQGYAGELFFGEGSRLTVL.